These 30 T cell receptor beta chains came from one sample sequenced in a study of CD8 T cells in ankylosing spondylitis. TCRdb reanalysed the 5' RACE reads using MiXCR and keeps one entry per CDR3 protein. The table shows 130,000 or so distinct CDR3 sequences, with over 6.5% occurring only once. The sample taken for sequencing was blood, either unsorted or a sorted T cell fraction (not recorded which). The source of these receptors is a male donor with ankylosing spondylitis or in good health (not recorded which).

This clonotype was recorded many times. The DNA for the CDR3 is TGCAGTGCCGAGACCACCTCCCGGGACAGGATCTACGAGCAGTACTTC. Amino acids: CSAETTSRDRIYEQYF. The rearrangement uses TRBV20-1 and TRBJ2-7; 8 bases map to TRBD1. Germline V CDR1 and CDR2: DFQATT, SNEGSKA (reference sequence). CDR3 length: 16 amino acids. Germline trimming cut 6 bases from V and 3 bases from J; bases unmatched to any gene: 16.

This clonotype was seen at least ten times. The J gene is TRBJ2-7, the V gene TRBV20-1; D may be TRBD2 (6 bases). This CDR3 is built from 15 residues. Trimming took 2 bases from V and 3 from J, leaving 17 bases between them. The V gene's germline CDR1 is DFQATT and CDR2 SNEGSKA (reference sequence). Written as DNA, the CDR3 is TGCAGTGCTAGAAGCGCGGGAACGGCCAACTACGAGCAGTACTTC. Translated: CSARSAGTANYEQYF.

This clonotype was counted only a few times. Being one base from a much bigger clone, this may be a read error. The chain links TRBV5-6 to TRBJ2-5, with D perhaps assigned TRBD1 or TRBD2 (5 bases each). The J call may not be correct, given that the DNA end is closer to TRBJ2-1. The CDR3 loop spans 14 amino acids. Germline loops: CDR1 SGHDT, CDR2 YYEEEE. The CDR3 protein is CASSFSGTQETQFF. For the CDR3, the DNA is TGTGCCAGCAGCTTTTCCGGGACCCAAGAGACCCAGTTCTTC.

This clonotype was recorded many times. The V call is TRBV6-1, the J call TRBJ2-7; the D gene is possibly TRBD2 (6 bases). The germline V gene has CDR1 MNHNS and CDR2 SASEGT. The CDR3 length is 17 residues. Trimming removed 6 bases from V and 0 bases from J, with 21 bases in between. The CDR3 DNA is TGTGCCAGCAGCCCCTCCCCCGGAGGGTCTAACTCCTACGAGCAGTACTTC. Protein: CASSPSPGGSNSYEQYF.

Only a few counts were recorded for this clonotype. The chain's CDR3 is CASSLGPLGLAVGDTQYF. CDR3 sequence (DNA): TGCGCCAGCAGCTTGGGCCCCTTGGGACTAGCGGTTGGGGATACGCAGTATTTT. The rearrangement links TRBV5-1 to TRBJ2-3; TRBD2 matches 11 bases. Germline V gene sequence: CDR1 SGHRS, CDR2 YFSETQ. The CDR3 covers 18 residues. Trimming at V came to 0 bases and at J to 6 bases, leaving 12 bases not matched to a gene.

This clonotype was recorded many times. The chain joins TRBV5-1 to TRBJ2-7; the D gene is possibly TRBD1 (6 bases). Germline V lookup: CDR1 SGHRS, CDR2 YFSETQ. There are 14 residues in the CDR3. Deletions cut 0 bases from V and 5 bases from J, with 12 bases between. CDR3 protein: CASSLDQQGNEQYF. CDR3 DNA: TGCGCCAGCAGCTTGGACCAACAGGGTAACGAGCAGTACTTC.

This clonotype occurred many times. The chain carries TRBV29-1 and TRBJ2-3; D is undetermined. The CDR3 runs to 14 residues. The V gene's germline CDR1 is SQVTM and CDR2 ANQGSEA. Trimming removed 1 base from V and 2 bases from J, with 10 bases in between. CDR3 nucleotides: TGCAGCGTTGAAGTCCCAGGCTCCACAGATACGCAGTATTTT. Its translation: CSVEVPGSTDTQYF.

Many counts were recorded for this clonotype. The J gene is TRBJ2-5, the V gene TRBV5-1, with 8 positions matching TRBD1. The CDR3 covers 15 residues. Unmatched junction bases numbered 8, after V lost 2 bases and J lost 5 bases. Germline CDR1 reads SGHRS; CDR2 reads YFSETQ. The CDR3 is CASSFGQGFMETQYF. CDR3 DNA: TGCGCCAGCAGCTTCGGACAGGGTTTCATGGAGACCCAGTACTTC.

This clonotype showed up just a few times. One base away lies a much larger clone, so this may be a sequencing read error. V usage is TRBV10-3 and J usage is TRBJ2-6; 8 bases map to TRBD1. CDR1 and CDR2 (germline): ENHRY, SYGVKD. The CDR3 consists of 15 residues. V was clipped by 10 bases and J by 4 bases; unmatched bases: 9. The CDR3 DNA sequence: TGTGCCACCAAGACAGGGGAGATGGGGGCCAACGTCCTGACTTTC. Protein product: CATKTGEMGANVLTF.

This clonotype was detected a few times. This rearrangement joins TRBV18 to TRBJ1-4; 8 nucleotides agree with TRBD1. CDR3 length equals 14 residues. CDR1 is KGHSH and CDR2 is LQKENI in the germline V gene. Trimming took 6 bases from V and 7 from J; bases not matched to a gene: 7. The CDR3 nucleotides are TGTGCCAGCTCGCCCGGGACAGGAGGTGAAAAACTGTTTTTT. It encodes CASSPGTGGEKLFF.

This clonotype was recorded many times. The chain uses TRBV7-8 and TRBJ1-2; tentative D call: TRBD1 (6 bases). The CDR3 covers 14 residues. Per the germline V gene, CDR1 is SGHVS and CDR2 is FQNEAQ. Deletions cut 11 bases from V and 5 bases from J, with 21 bases between. The CDR3: CAASSRDTSYGYTF. The CDR3 DNA reads TGTGCCGCCTCCTCCCGGGACACCTCTTATGGCTACACCTTC.

This clonotype showed up many times. V and J are TRBV12-3 or TRBV12-4 and TRBJ1-4, with TRBD1 identical over 8 bases. The CDR3 is 12 residues long. V trimming: 6 bases; J trimming: 10 bases; junction bases outside the gene matches: 4. The CDR3, as DNA: TGTGCCAGCAGGGGCACAGGGGGAAAACTGTTTTTT. Encoded protein: CASRGTGGKLFF.

This clonotype was seen at least ten times. CDR3 coding DNA: TGCAGCGTGGATACCCGGGACATGGTATATGGCTACACCTTC. Its protein is CSVDTRDMVYGYTF. The chain employs TRBV29-1 and TRBJ1-2; a possible D gene is TRBD1 (6 bases). Germline CDR1 and CDR2: SQVTM and ANQGSEA. The CDR3 sequence is 14 residues long. The V end lost 6 bases, the J end lost 5 bases, and 19 bases lay between the germline ends.

The sample holds many counts of this clonotype. The rearrangement links TRBV20-1 to TRBJ2-3; TRBD2 agrees at 9 bases. V was pared by 5 bases and J by 5 bases, with 14 bases of the junction left unmatched. The CDR3 has 16 amino acids. CDR1 is DFQATT and CDR2 is SNEGSKA in the germline V gene (reference sequence). The CDR3 region has the DNA TGCAGTGCTCCACGCGGGCGGGGGGGCCGTGGAGATACGCAGTATTTT. It codes for CSAPRGRGGRGDTQYF.

This clonotype appeared many times. This chain joins TRBV12-3 or TRBV12-4 and TRBJ2-1, with D perhaps TRBD1 (6 bases). CDR3 size: 15 residues. Trimming shortened V by 7 bases and J by 3 bases, and 16 bases separated the two germline ends. This CDR3 reads CASIQGEGGYNEQFF. DNA for the CDR3: TGTGCCAGCATCCAGGGCGAAGGGGGCTACAATGAGCAGTTCTTC.

In its sample, this clonotype was seen many times. The chain carries TRBV9 and TRBJ1-2, with D perhaps TRBD1 (6 bases). V was cut by 4 bases and J by 4 bases, with 11 bases left in between. The CDR3 covers 13 residues. Germline loops: CDR1 SGDLS, CDR2 YYNGEE. The CDR3 reads CASSPQDSYGYTF. The CDR3 nucleotides are TGTGCCAGCAGCCCCCAGGACAGCTATGGCTACACCTTC.

This clonotype was counted many times. V gene TRBV28 combines with J gene TRBJ2-6; no clear D gene. This CDR3 spans 15 amino acids. The V gene lost 7 bases and the J gene lost 0 bases, with 10 bases spanning the gap. Germline CDR1 MDHEN, CDR2 SYDVKM. CDR3 in amino acids: CASTLTLSGANVLTF. DNA of the CDR3: TGTGCCAGCACCCTAACCCTCTCTGGGGCCAACGTCCTGACTTTC.

The sample holds many counts of this clonotype. The CDR3: CSACGLLNTEAFF. DNA of the CDR3: TGCAGCGCCTGCGGACTCCTGAACACTGAAGCTTTCTTT. This chain uses TRBV29-1 with TRBJ1-1; no clear D. This CDR3 has 13 residues. Trimming left V 7 bases short and J 0 bases short, with 12 bases between. The V gene's germline CDR1 is SQVTM and CDR2 ANQGSEA.

This chain links TRBV20-1 with TRBJ2-2, with TRBD1 identical over 7 bases. Germline lookup yields CDR1 DFQATT and CDR2 SNEGSKA (reference sequence). The V and J ends lost 6 bases and 0 bases, in that order; junction bases with no gene match: 4. The CDR3 covers 14 residues. Written as DNA, the CDR3 is TGCAGTGCCGTAGACAGGGCGAACACCGGGGAGCTGTTTTTT. This translates into CSAVDRANTGELFF.

This clonotype came up many times. The chain joins TRBV7-9 to TRBJ2-7; D is uncertain. CDR3 length: 14 amino acids. The germline gives CDR1 SEHNR, CDR2 FQNEAQ (reference sequence). V shed 4 bases and J shed 3 bases, with 13 bases lying between them. CDR3 loop: CASSSGIGIYEQYF. The CDR3 DNA is TGTGCCAGCAGCTCTGGGATAGGAATCTACGAGCAGTACTTC.

This clonotype was detected ten times or more. This chain uses TRBV12-3 or TRBV12-4 with TRBJ2-7, with 8 positions matching TRBD1. The J segment lost 3 bases and the V segment lost 3 bases, leaving 7 bases of the junction unmatched. The CDR3 extends over 15 amino acids. Written as DNA, the CDR3 is TGTGCCAGCAGTTTCTTGGCAGGGGGCCTCTACGAGCAGTACTTC. Amino acid sequence: CASSFLAGGLYEQYF.

There are many counts of this clonotype. This chain uses TRBV27 with TRBJ2-2; 9 positions match TRBD1. This CDR3 is 16 amino acids long. Per germline, CDR1 MNHEY and CDR2 SMNVEV (reference sequence). With V trimmed by 8 bases and J by 5 bases, 12 bases remained unmatched. The CDR3 DNA follows: TGTGCCAGCGGGGGCCGGGACAGGGATTGGACCGGGGAGCTGTTTTTT. Translated, it gives CASGGRDRDWTGELFF.

This clonotype occurred many times. The rearrangement uses TRBV5-1 and TRBJ2-3, with 10 bases that match TRBD2. Germline CDR1 SGHRS, CDR2 YFSETQ. This CDR3 contains 14 residues. J gave up 6 bases and V 2 bases, and 3 bases lay outside the gene matches. In DNA form, the CDR3 reads TGCGCCAGCAGCTTAGGACTAGCGGAGGATACGCAGTATTTT. It is translated as CASSLGLAEDTQYF.

Many counts were recorded for this clonotype. The chain uses TRBV2 and TRBJ1-1; D is possibly TRBD1 (5 bases). V dropped 4 bases and J dropped 1 base, with 13 bases sitting between them. Germline loops: CDR1 SNHLY, CDR2 FYNNEI. The CDR3 runs to 15 residues. The CDR3: CASSVWRGRNTEAFF. CDR3 nucleotide sequence: TGTGCCAGCAGTGTTTGGAGGGGACGGAACACTGAAGCTTTCTTT.

This clonotype appeared many times. This chain connects TRBV4-2 to TRBJ1-3; D gene ambiguous. The V gene's germline CDR1 is LGHNA and CDR2 YNFKEQ. This CDR3 comprises 13 residues. V dropped 6 bases and J dropped 0 bases, with 6 bases sitting between them. CDR3 amino acids: CASRQSSGNTIYF. DNA of the CDR3: TGTGCCAGCAGACAGAGCTCTGGAAACACCATATATTTT.

This clonotype was found many times. This chain connects TRBV14 to TRBJ2-5, with D maybe TRBD1 (6 bases). Trimming took off 4 bases at V and 3 bases at J, with 9 bases between the two ends. This CDR3 spans 13 amino acids. Germline CDR1 reads SGHDN; CDR2 reads FVKESK. CDR3 in amino acids: CASSRQEKETQYF. The CDR3 bases are TGTGCCAGCAGCCGACAGGAGAAAGAGACCCAGTACTTC. Complete variable domain (other parts from reference TRBV14 and TRBJ2-5): EAGVTQFPSHSVIEKGQTVTLRCDPISGHDNLYWYRRVMGKEIKFLLHFVKESKQDESGMPNNRFLAERTGGTYSTLKVQPAELEDSGVYFCASSRQEKETQYFGPGTRLLVL.

This clonotype was observed at least ten times. The chain has TRBV7-2 and TRBJ2-1; perhaps TRBD1 as D (5 bases). Trimming left V 4 bases short and J 5 bases short, with 15 bases between. This CDR3 is 15 amino acids long. Per the germline V gene, CDR1 is SGHTA and CDR2 is FQGNSA. The chain's CDR3 is CASSSPGYRNNEQFF. CDR3 sequence (DNA): TGTGCCAGCAGCTCCCCCGGTTACAGGAACAATGAGCAGTTCTTC.

This clonotype was seen many times. The V and J genes are TRBV12-3 or TRBV12-4 and TRBJ2-1; TRBD2 might be the D (6 bases). The V end lost 8 bases, the J end lost 3 bases, and 17 bases lay between the germline ends. The CDR3 has 15 residues. The CDR3 sequence: CASRILGGSYNEQFF. The DNA of the CDR3 is TGTGCCAGCCGCATTTTGGGGGGAAGCTACAATGAGCAGTTCTTC.

This clonotype was counted ten times or more. This chain connects TRBV5-1 to TRBJ2-7; either TRBD1 or TRBD2 may fit D (6 bases each). The CDR3 is 14 residues long. Germline V lookup: CDR1 SGHRS, CDR2 YFSETQ. V shed 9 bases and J shed 0 bases, with 16 bases lying between them. CDR3 in DNA: TGCGCCACAAAGGGGGAGGCCAACTCCTACGAGCAGTACTTC. This translates into CATKGEANSYEQYF.

This clonotype has at least ten counts. The chain employs TRBV29-1 and TRBJ1-2; D uncertain. The CDR3 sequence is 10 residues long. Germline CDR1 is SQVTM and CDR2 is ANQGSEA. The V and J ends lost 4 bases and 8 bases respectively, with 8 bases between them. CDR3 DNA sequence: TGCAGCGTTGCGGCAAAAGGCTACACCTTC. As protein: CSVAAKGYTF.